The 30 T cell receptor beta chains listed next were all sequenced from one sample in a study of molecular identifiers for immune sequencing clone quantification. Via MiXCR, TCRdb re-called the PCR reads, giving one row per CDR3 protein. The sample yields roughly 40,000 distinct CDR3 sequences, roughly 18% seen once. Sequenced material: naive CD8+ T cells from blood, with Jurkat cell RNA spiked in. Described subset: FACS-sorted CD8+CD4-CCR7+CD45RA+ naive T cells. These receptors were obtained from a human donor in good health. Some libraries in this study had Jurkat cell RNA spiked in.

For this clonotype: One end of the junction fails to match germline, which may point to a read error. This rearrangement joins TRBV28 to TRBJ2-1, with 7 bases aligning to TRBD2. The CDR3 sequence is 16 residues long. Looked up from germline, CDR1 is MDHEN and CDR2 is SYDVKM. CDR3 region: CTSSTSGEDPYNEQFF. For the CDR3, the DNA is TGTACCAGCAGTACGAGCGGGGAGGACCCCTACAATGAGCAGTTCTTC.

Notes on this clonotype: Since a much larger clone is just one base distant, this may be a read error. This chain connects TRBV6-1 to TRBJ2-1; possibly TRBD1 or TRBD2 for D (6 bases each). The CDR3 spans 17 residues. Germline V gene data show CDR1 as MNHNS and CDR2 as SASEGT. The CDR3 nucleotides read TGTGCCGGCAGTGAATTTCCGGGGGCGAAGGGATTCGATGAGCAGTTCTTC. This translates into CAGSEFPGAKGFDEQFF.

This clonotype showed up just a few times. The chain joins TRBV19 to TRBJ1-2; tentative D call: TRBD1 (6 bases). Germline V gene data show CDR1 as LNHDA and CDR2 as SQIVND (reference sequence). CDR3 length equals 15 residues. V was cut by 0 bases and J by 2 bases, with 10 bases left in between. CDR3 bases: TGTGCCAGTAGTATAGAGGGACACTTCAACTATGGCTACACCTTC. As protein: CASSIEGHFNYGYTF.

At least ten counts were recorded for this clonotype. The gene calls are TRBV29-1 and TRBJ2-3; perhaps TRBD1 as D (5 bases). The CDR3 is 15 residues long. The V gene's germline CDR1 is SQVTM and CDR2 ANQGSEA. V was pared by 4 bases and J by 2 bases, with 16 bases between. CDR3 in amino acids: CSVGFQTENTDTQYF. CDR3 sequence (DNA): TGCAGCGTTGGCTTCCAGACAGAAAACACAGATACGCAGTATTTT.

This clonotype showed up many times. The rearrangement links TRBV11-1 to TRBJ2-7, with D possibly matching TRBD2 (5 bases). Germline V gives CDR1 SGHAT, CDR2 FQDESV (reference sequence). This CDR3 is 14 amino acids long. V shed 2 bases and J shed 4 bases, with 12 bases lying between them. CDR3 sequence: CASSLFFGEYEQYF. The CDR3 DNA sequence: TGTGCCAGCAGCTTATTTTTCGGGGAATACGAGCAGTACTTC.

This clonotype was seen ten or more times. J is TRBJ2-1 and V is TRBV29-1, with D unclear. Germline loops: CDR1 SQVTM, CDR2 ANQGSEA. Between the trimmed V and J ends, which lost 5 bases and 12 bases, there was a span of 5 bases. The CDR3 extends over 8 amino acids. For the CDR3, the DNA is TGCAGCGTTTCAGGGCAGTTCTTC. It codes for CSVSGQFF.

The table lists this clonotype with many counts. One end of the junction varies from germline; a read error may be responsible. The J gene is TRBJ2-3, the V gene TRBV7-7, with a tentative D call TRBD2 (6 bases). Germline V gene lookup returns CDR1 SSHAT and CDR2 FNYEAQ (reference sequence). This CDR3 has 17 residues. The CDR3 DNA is TGTGCTAGCAGCTTAGTGGAGGGTCGATCCCCCACAGATACGCAGTATTTT. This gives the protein CASSLVEGRSPTDTQYF.

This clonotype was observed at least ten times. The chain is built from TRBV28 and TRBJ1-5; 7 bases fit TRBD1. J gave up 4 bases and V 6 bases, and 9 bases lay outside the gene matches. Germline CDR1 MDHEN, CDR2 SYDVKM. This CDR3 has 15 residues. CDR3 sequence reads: CASRPTGSRNQPQHF. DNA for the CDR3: TGTGCCAGCAGACCGACAGGGTCAAGGAATCAGCCCCAGCATTTT. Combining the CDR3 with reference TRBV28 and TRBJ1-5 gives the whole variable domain DVKVTQSSRYLVKRTGEKVFLECVQDMDHENMFWYRQDPGLGLRLIYFSYDVKMKEKGDIPEGYSVSREKKERFSLILESASTNQTSMYLCASRPTGSRNQPQHFGDGTRLSIL.

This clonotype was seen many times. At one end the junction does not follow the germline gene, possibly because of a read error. The CDR3 sequence is CASSPRTSYHEQFF. In DNA, the CDR3 is TGTGCCAGCAGTCCAAGGACTAGCTACCATGAGCAGTTCTTC. V is TRBV12-3 or TRBV12-4 and J is TRBJ2-1, with TRBD2 matching 8 bases. The CDR3 extends over 14 amino acids.

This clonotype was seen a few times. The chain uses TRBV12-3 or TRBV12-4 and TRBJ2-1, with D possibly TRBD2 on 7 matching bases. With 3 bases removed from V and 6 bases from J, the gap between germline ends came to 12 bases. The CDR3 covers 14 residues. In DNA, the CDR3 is TGTGCCAGCAGTTTGGGGGGGGCTGGCAATGAGCAGTTCTTC. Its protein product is CASSLGGAGNEQFF.

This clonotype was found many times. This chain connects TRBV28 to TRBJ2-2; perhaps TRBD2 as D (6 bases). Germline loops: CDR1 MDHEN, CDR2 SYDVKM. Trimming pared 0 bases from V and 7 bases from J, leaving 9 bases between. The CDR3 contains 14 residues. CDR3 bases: TGTGCCAGCAGTTTATGGGCCGGGAGCGGGGAGCTGTTTTTT. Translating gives CASSLWAGSGELFF.

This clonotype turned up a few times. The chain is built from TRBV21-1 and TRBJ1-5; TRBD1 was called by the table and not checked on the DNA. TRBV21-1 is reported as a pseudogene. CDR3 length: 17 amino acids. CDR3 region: CASSVRKGAASNQPQHF. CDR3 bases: TGTGCCAGCAGCGTCCGGAAGGGGGCTGCAAGCAATCAGCCCCAGCATTTT.

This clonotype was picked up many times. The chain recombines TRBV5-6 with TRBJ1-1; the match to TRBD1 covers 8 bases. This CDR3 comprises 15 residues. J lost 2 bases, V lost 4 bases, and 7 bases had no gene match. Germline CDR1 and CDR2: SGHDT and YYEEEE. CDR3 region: CASSPRQGRNTEAFF. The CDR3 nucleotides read TGTGCCAGCAGCCCCAGACAGGGGCGTAACACTGAAGCTTTCTTT.

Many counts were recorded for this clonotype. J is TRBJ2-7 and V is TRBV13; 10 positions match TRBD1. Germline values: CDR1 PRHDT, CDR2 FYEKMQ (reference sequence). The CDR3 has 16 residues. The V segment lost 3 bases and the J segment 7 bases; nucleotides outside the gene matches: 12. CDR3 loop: CASSLEGQGPSEEQYF. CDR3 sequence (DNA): TGTGCCAGCAGCTTGGAGGGACAGGGGCCCTCCGAGGAGCAGTACTTC.

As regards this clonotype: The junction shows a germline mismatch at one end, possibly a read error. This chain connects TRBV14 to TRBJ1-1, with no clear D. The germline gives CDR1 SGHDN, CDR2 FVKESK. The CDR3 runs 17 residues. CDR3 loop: CASSQDRRHSMNTEASF. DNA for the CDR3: TGTGCCAGCAGCCAAGATCGCCGGCACTCAATGAACACTGAAGCTTCCTTT.

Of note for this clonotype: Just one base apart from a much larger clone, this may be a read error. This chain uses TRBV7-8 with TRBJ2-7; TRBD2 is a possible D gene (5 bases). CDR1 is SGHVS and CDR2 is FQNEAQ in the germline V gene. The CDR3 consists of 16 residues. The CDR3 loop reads CASGLVRLQQTYEQYF. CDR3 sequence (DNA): TGTGCCAGCGGCTTAGTCCGACTACAGCAAACCTACGAGCAGTACTTC.

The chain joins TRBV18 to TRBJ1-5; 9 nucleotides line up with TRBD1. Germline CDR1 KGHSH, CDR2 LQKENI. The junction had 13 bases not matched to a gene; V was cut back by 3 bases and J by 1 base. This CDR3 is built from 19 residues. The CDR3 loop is CASSPSPGTGMRSNQPQHF. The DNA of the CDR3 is TGTGCCAGCTCACCCTCTCCCGGGACAGGGATGAGGAGCAATCAGCCCCAGCATTTT.

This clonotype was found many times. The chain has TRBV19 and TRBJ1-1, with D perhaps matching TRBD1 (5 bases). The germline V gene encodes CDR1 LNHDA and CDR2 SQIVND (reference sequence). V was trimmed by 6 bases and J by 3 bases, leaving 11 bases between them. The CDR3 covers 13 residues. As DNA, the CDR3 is TGTGCCAGTAGCCGATTGGGGGACACTGAAGCTTTCTTT. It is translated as CASSRLGDTEAFF.

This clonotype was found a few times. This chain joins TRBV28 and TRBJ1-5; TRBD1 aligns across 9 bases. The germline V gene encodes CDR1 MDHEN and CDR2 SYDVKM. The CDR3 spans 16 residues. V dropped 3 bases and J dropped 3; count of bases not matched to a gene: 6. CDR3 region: CASSFLGTGINQPQHF. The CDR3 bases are TGTGCCAGCAGTTTCCTCGGGACAGGGATCAATCAGCCCCAGCATTTT.

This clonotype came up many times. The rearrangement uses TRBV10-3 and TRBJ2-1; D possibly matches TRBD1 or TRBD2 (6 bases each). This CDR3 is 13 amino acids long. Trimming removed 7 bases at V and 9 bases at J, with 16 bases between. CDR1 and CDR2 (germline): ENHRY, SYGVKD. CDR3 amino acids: CAITTMEGVEQFF. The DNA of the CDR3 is TGTGCCATCACCACCATGGAGGGGGTTGAGCAGTTCTTC.

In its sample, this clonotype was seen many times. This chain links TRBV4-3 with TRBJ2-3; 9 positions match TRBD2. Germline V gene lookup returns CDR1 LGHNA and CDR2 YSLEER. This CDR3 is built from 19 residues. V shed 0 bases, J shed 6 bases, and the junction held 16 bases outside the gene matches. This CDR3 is CASSQDGTTAGGGSDTQYF. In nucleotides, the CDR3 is TGCGCCAGCAGCCAAGACGGGACAACAGCGGGAGGTGGATCGGATACGCAGTATTTT.

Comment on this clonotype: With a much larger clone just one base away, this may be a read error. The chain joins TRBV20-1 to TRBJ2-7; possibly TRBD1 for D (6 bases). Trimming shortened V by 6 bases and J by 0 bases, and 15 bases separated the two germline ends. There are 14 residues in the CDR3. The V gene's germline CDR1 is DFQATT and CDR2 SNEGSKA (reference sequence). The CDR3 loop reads CSAESRTVSYEQYF. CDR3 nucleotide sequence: TGCAGTGCAGAATCCAGGACAGTCTCCTACGAGCAGTACTTC.

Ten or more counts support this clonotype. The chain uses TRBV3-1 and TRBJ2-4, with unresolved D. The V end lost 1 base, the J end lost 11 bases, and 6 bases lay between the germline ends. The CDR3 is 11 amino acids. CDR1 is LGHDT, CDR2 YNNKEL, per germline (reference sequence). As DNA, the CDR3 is TGTGCCAGCAGCCAAGTGGGGTTTCAGTACTTC. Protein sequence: CASSQVGFQYF.

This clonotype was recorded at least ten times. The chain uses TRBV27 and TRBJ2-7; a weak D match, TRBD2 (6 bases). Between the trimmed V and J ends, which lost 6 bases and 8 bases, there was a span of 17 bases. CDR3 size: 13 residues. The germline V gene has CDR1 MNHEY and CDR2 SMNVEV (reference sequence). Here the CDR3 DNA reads TGTGCCAGCAGGCCCGGGACTTCAGGGAAGCAGTACTTC. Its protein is CASRPGTSGKQYF.

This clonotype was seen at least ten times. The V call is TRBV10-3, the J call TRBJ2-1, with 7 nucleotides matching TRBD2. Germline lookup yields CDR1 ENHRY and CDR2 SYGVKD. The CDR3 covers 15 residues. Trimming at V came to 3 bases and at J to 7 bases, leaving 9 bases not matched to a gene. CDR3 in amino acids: CAISDPGLVQNEQFF. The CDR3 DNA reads TGTGCCATCAGTGACCCTGGACTAGTTCAAAATGAGCAGTTCTTC.

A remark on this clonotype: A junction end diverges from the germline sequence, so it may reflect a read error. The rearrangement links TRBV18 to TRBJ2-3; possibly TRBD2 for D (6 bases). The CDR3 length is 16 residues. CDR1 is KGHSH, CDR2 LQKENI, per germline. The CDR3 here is CVSSPPEGLYTDTQYF. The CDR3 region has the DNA TGTGTCAGCTCACCACCGGAGGGGCTCTACACAGATACGCAGTATTTT.

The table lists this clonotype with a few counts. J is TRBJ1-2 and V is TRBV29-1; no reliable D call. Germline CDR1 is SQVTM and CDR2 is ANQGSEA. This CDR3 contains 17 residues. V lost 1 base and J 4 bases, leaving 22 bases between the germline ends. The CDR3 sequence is CSVEGSSVLDSVYGYTF. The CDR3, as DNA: TGCAGCGTTGAAGGATCCTCGGTATTAGATTCGGTCTATGGCTACACCTTC.

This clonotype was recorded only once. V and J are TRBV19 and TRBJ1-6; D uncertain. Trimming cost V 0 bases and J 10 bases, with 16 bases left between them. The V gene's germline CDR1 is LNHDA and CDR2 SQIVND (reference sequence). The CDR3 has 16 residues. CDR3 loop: CASSIDLAGIGSPLHF. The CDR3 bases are TGTGCCAGTAGTATAGATCTCGCGGGGATCGGGTCACCCCTCCACTTT.

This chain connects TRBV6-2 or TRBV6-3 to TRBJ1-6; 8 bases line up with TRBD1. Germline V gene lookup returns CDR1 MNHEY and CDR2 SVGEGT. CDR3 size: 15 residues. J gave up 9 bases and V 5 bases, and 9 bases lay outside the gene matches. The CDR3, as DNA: TGTGCCAGCAGTAACCCCACAGGGGGTCGTTCACCCCTCCACTTT. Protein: CASSNPTGGRSPLHF.

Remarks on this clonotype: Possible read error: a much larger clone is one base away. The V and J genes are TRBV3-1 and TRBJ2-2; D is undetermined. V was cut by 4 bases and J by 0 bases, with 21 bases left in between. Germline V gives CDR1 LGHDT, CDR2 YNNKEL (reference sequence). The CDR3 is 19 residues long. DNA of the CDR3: TGTGCCAGCAGCCTCCTCTCGGCTGGCGGTCAGACGAACACCGGGGAGCTGTTTTTT. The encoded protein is CASSLLSAGGQTNTGELFF.